Shown below are 29 T cell receptor beta chains from a single sample sequenced in a study of T-cell memory formation after mild COVID-19. TCRdb redid the calling of the 5' RACE reads with MiXCR, one entry per CDR3 protein. The sample holds approximately 350,000 distinct CDR3 sequences, approximately 13% seen once. The sequencing input was PBMCs or a T cell subset sorted from them (not recorded which). The receptors originated from a man aged 18 to 29 who had mild COVID-19 (a few samples of this study predate the infection). Cell type and time point are not known.

This clonotype was seen more than once but under ten times. The rearrangement links TRBV24-1 to TRBJ2-3, with D perhaps being TRBD1 or TRBD2 (6 bases each). V lost 2 bases, J lost 3 bases, and 11 bases lay in between. From germline, CDR1 is KGHDR and CDR2 SFDVKD. The CDR3 spans 15 residues. The CDR3 sequence: CATSDSRGATDTQYF. DNA of the CDR3: TGTGCCACCAGTGATTCGAGGGGGGCTACAGATACGCAGTATTTT.

The genes are TRBV4-1 and TRBJ1-4; tentatively, D is TRBD1 (5 bases). The length of the CDR3 is 16 residues. The germline V gene encodes CDR1 MGHRA and CDR2 YSYEKL. V was trimmed by 5 bases and J by 7 bases, leaving 20 bases between them. CDR3 residues: CASSKTGQTPFEKLFF. The CDR3 DNA follows: TGCGCCAGCAGCAAGACGGGGCAGACCCCATTTGAAAAACTGTTTTTT.

This clonotype came up a few times. The V gene is TRBV3-1, the J gene TRBJ2-3; the D is unclear. Germline CDR1 reads LGHDT; CDR2 reads YNNKEL (reference sequence). The CDR3 runs 14 residues. V gave up 3 bases and J gave up 2 bases, with 9 bases separating them. The DNA for the CDR3 is TGTGCCAGCAGCCAGACGCAGGTCACAGATACGCAGTATTTT. Translation: CASSQTQVTDTQYF.

The V call is TRBV7-2, the J call TRBJ2-5, with D hard to call. Trimming removed 8 bases at V and 2 bases at J, with 12 bases between. Germline-derived CDR1 and CDR2 are SGHTA and FQGNSA. The length of the CDR3 is 13 residues. CDR3 sequence (DNA): TGTGCCAGCGGTTGGAATAGACAAGAGACCCAGTACTTC. Protein sequence: CASGWNRQETQYF.

V gene TRBV7-2 combines with J gene TRBJ2-7; D is unclear. The V end lost 4 bases, the J end lost 4 bases, and 17 bases lay between the germline ends. This CDR3 is 15 amino acids long. Germline CDR1 reads SGHTA; CDR2 reads FQGNSA. The CDR3: CASSSWPASDYEQYF. As DNA, the CDR3 is TGTGCCAGCAGCTCCTGGCCGGCTTCGGATTACGAGCAGTACTTC.

In its sample, this clonotype was seen a few times. The gene calls are TRBV6-2 or TRBV6-3 and TRBJ1-2; D might be TRBD1 (5 bases). The CDR3 spans 15 residues. The V and J ends lost 8 bases and 5 bases respectively, with 21 bases between them. Germline V gene data show CDR1 as MNHEY and CDR2 as SVGEGT. CDR3 loop: CASGARQLDPYGYTF. The CDR3 nucleotides read TGTGCCAGCGGGGCCAGACAGTTGGACCCTTATGGCTACACCTTC.

This clonotype turned up a few times. The rearrangement joins TRBV18 to TRBJ2-7, with 9 bases matching TRBD1. Germline CDR1 KGHSH, CDR2 LQKENI. V shed 4 bases and J 5 bases; nucleotides not matched to a gene: 6. The CDR3 is 14 amino acids. As DNA, the CDR3 is TGTGCCAGCTCACTACGGACAGGGGAGGACGAGCAGTACTTC. Protein product: CASSLRTGEDEQYF. Full variable domain (outside the CDR3, taken from reference TRBV18 and TRBJ2-7): NAGVMQNPRHLVRRRGQEARLRCSPMKGHSHVYWYRQLPEEGLKFMVYLQKENIIDESGMPKERFSAEFPKEGPSILRIQQVVRGDSAAYFCASSLRTGEDEQYFGPGTRLTVT.

This clonotype was seen at least ten times. The chain employs TRBV7-2 and TRBJ2-3, with TRBD2 identical over 12 bases. Germline loops: CDR1 SGHTA, CDR2 FQGNSA. There are 16 residues in the CDR3. V shed 1 base and J 6 bases; nucleotides not matched to a gene: 5. As DNA, the CDR3 is TGTGCCAGCAGCTTAGTGGCTAGCGGGGGGGATGATACGCAGTATTTT. This gives the protein CASSLVASGGDDTQYF.

This clonotype was observed at least ten times. The chain combines TRBV6-2 or TRBV6-3 with TRBJ2-1; 8 nucleotides line up with TRBD2. This CDR3 region has 15 residues. CDR1 is MNHEY, CDR2 SVGEGT, per germline. Germline trimming cut 2 bases from V and 8 bases from J; bases unmatched to any gene: 8. CDR3 sequence reads: CASSYGRGGRDEQFF. The CDR3 nucleotides are TGTGCCAGCAGTTACGGTCGGGGGGGCAGGGATGAGCAGTTCTTC.

This clonotype was counted only a few times. This sequence joins TRBV28 and TRBJ1-1, with D perhaps matching TRBD1 (5 bases). This CDR3 region has 13 residues. V gave up 8 bases and J gave up 5 bases, with 15 bases separating them. Looked up from germline, CDR1 is MDHEN and CDR2 is SYDVKM. CDR3 in DNA: TGTGCCAGCTATGCCAGGGCGATGACTGAAGCTTTCTTT. Translation gives CASYARAMTEAFF.

This clonotype appeared a few times. The V and J genes are TRBV27 and TRBJ2-3; D may be TRBD2 (7 bases). V dropped 6 bases and J dropped 5 bases, with 18 bases sitting between them. Germline CDR1 is MNHEY and CDR2 is SMNVEV (reference sequence). This CDR3 has 15 amino acids. The DNA of the CDR3 is TGTGCCAGCAGAGATGGGAGGGGGAGCGAAGATACGCAGTATTTT. Amino acids: CASRDGRGSEDTQYF.

This clonotype was detected a few times. This chain links TRBV7-2 with TRBJ2-3; the match to TRBD2 covers 8 bases. Per the germline V gene, CDR1 is SGHTA and CDR2 is FQGNSA. There are 15 residues in the CDR3. J gave up 4 bases and V 2 bases, and 5 bases lay outside the gene matches. In DNA, the CDR3 is TGTGCCAGCAGCTTACGGCGGGGGGTGGCAGATACGCAGTATTTT. Its protein is CASSLRRGVADTQYF.

The gene calls are TRBV5-1 and TRBJ1-1, with TRBD1 as a possible D gene (5 bases). CDR1 SGHRS and CDR2 YFSETQ come from the germline V gene. The CDR3 loop spans 14 amino acids. Trimming shortened V by 7 bases and J by 4 bases, and 17 bases separated the two germline ends. CDR3 in amino acids: CASGTGTEATEAFF. CDR3 nucleotides: TGCGCCAGCGGTACCGGGACCGAGGCCACTGAAGCTTTCTTT.

The V and J genes are TRBV7-4 and TRBJ2-7; 9 nucleotides agree with TRBD1. V gave up 5 bases and J gave up 6 bases; unmatched junction bases: 2. The CDR3 sequence is 12 residues long. The germline gives CDR1 SGHVT, CDR2 SQSDAQ. The CDR3 DNA sequence: TGTGCCAGCAGCGGACAGGGGAGCGAGCAGTACGTC. Amino acid sequence: CASSGQGSEQYV.

This clonotype was seen at least ten times. The V and J genes are TRBV10-3 and TRBJ2-3; 8 bases align to TRBD1. CDR1 and CDR2 from the germline V gene are ENHRY and SYGVKD. Germline trimming cut 2 bases from V and 3 bases from J; bases unmatched to any gene: 4. The CDR3 length is 15 residues. Written as DNA, the CDR3 is TGTGCCATCAGTGAGCAAAGACAGGGGACAGATACGCAGTATTTT. It specifies CAISEQRQGTDTQYF.

This clonotype was observed many times. This rearrangement joins TRBV19 to TRBJ2-1, with D perhaps matching TRBD2 (6 bases). Deletions cut 5 bases from V and 8 bases from J, with 16 bases between. The CDR3 covers 14 residues. Germline V CDR1 and CDR2: LNHDA, SQIVND (reference sequence). The CDR3 here is CASSVVMEGYEQFF. CDR3 DNA sequence: TGTGCCAGTAGTGTTGTGATGGAGGGGTATGAGCAGTTCTTC.

This clonotype came up once. J is TRBJ2-1 and V is TRBV11-3, with 9 positions matching TRBD1. CDR1 is SGHNT and CDR2 is YENEEA in the germline V gene. Trimming took 2 bases from V and 6 from J; bases not matched to a gene: 11. CDR3 length: 17 amino acids. The CDR3: CASSLKVWGQGGNEQFF. CDR3 nucleotide sequence: TGTGCCAGCAGCTTAAAGGTGTGGGGACAGGGTGGCAATGAGCAGTTCTTC.

This chain joins TRBV5-1 and TRBJ1-1; perhaps TRBD1 as D (5 bases). With 5 bases removed from V and 5 bases from J, the gap between germline ends came to 19 bases. The CDR3 totals 15 residues. Looked up from germline, CDR1 is SGHRS and CDR2 is YFSETQ. CDR3 protein: CASSSARGEGTEAFF. In DNA form, the CDR3 reads TGCGCCAGCAGTTCCGCGCGGGGGGAAGGGACTGAAGCTTTCTTT.

This clonotype came up a few times. V is TRBV4-3 and J is TRBJ1-4; D not certain. Trimming stripped 4 bases from V and 4 bases from J, with 25 bases between. The CDR3 is 19 residues long. The germline V gene has CDR1 LGHNA and CDR2 YSLEER. The CDR3 bases are TGCGCCAGCAGCCGGTCCCAACCAGGATACCGTTTTGATAATGAAAAACTGTTTTTT. It translates to CASSRSQPGYRFDNEKLFF.

This clonotype has more than one count but fewer than ten. The J gene is TRBJ1-2, the V gene TRBV5-6; no clear D gene. Germline lookup yields CDR1 SGHDT and CDR2 YYEEEE. CDR3 length: 15 residues. Trimming took 1 base from V and 1 from J, leaving 11 bases between them. This CDR3 reads CASSLPGSYNYGYTF. CDR3 coding DNA: TGTGCCAGCAGCTTGCCGGGCTCCTATAACTATGGCTACACCTTC. Combining the CDR3 with reference TRBV5-6 and TRBJ1-2 gives the whole variable domain DAGVTQSPTHLIKTRGQQVTLRCSPKSGHDTVSWYQQALGQGPQFIFQYYEEEERQRGNFPDRFSGHQFPNYSSELNVNALLLGDSALYLCASSLPGSYNYGYTFGSGTRLTVV.

The CDR3 DNA sequence: TGTGCCAGCAGCCGGAGGGAGAGACAAGAGACCCAGTACTTC. It codes for CASSRRERQETQYF. This sequence joins TRBV5-5 and TRBJ2-5; D is possibly TRBD2 (6 bases). Trimming took off 4 bases at V and 2 bases at J, with 12 bases between the two ends. This CDR3 is built from 14 residues. Germline assignment: CDR1 SGHKS and CDR2 YYEKEE (reference sequence).

This clonotype has a handful of counts. This chain uses TRBV7-8 with TRBJ2-7, with TRBD1 identical over 10 bases. There are 15 residues in the CDR3. The germline CDR1 and CDR2 sequences are SGHVS and FQNEAQ. The J segment lost 3 bases and the V segment lost 8 bases, leaving 10 bases of the junction unmatched. The CDR3 region has the DNA TGTGCCAGCCTGAACCGGGACAGGGGCGACTACGAGCAGTACTTC. Residues: CASLNRDRGDYEQYF.

The chain couples TRBV11-2 to TRBJ2-7; a weak D match, TRBD2 (5 bases). This CDR3 region has 14 residues. Germline V lookup: CDR1 SGHAT, CDR2 FQNNGV. Trimming took off 2 bases at V and 6 bases at J, with 14 bases between the two ends. The CDR3: CASSLYSWAGEQYF. The CDR3 region has the DNA TGTGCCAGCAGCTTATATTCGTGGGCGGGCGAGCAGTACTTC.

This clonotype has a handful of counts. The chain joins TRBV4-2 to TRBJ2-3, with 7 bases fitting TRBD2. The J segment lost 3 bases and the V segment lost 0 bases, leaving 9 bases of the junction unmatched. The CDR3 sequence is 17 residues long. Germline assignment: CDR1 LGHNA and CDR2 YNFKEQ. The CDR3 reads CASSQDLLAGETDTQYF. The CDR3 DNA is TGTGCCAGCAGCCAAGACTTGCTCGCGGGGGAAACAGATACGCAGTATTTT.

The chain has TRBV12-3 or TRBV12-4 and TRBJ2-1, with 11 bases identical to TRBD2. V dropped 6 bases and J dropped 7; count of bases not matched to a gene: 8. This CDR3 is 15 amino acids long. This CDR3 is CASRLSGGASNEQFF. CDR3 coding DNA: TGTGCCAGCAGACTTAGCGGGGGGGCCAGTAATGAGCAGTTCTTC.

This clonotype was observed a handful of times. The rearrangement uses TRBV12-3 or TRBV12-4 and TRBJ2-1, with 8 nucleotides matching TRBD1. The CDR3 totals 16 residues. Trimming cost V 7 bases and J 4 bases; bases outside gene matches: 12. CDR3 in DNA: TGTGCCAGCACCCTGACAGGGGCGGTCAAATACAATGAGCAGTTCTTC. Its protein product is CASTLTGAVKYNEQFF.

This clonotype was counted only a few times. V usage is TRBV9 and J usage is TRBJ1-5; no firm D call. CDR1 SGDLS and CDR2 YYNGEE come from the germline V gene. The CDR3 contains 14 residues. Between the trimmed V and J ends, which lost 3 bases and 1 base, there was a span of 8 bases. The CDR3 sequence is CASSAQPSNQPQHF. The DNA for the CDR3 is TGTGCCAGCAGCGCACAGCCCAGCAATCAGCCCCAGCATTTT.

In its sample, this clonotype was seen a few times. The V gene is TRBV12-3 or TRBV12-4, the J gene TRBJ1-1; D gene ambiguous. This CDR3 is 14 amino acids long. The V end lost 5 bases, the J end lost 7 bases, and 17 bases lay between the germline ends. The CDR3 DNA reads TGTGCCAGCAGTCCTCATGATCTGTACATTGAAGCTTTCTTT. Translating it yields CASSPHDLYIEAFF.

J is TRBJ2-1 and V is TRBV6-6; 9 bases match TRBD2. The CDR3 is 15 amino acids. Germline V CDR1 and CDR2: MNHNY, SVGAGI (reference sequence). J was trimmed by 4 bases and V by 6 bases; bases with no gene match: 7. In DNA form, the CDR3 reads TGTGCCAGCAGGGGCGGGAGGGGGCTTTACAATGAGCAGTTCTTC. The encoded protein is CASRGGRGLYNEQFF.